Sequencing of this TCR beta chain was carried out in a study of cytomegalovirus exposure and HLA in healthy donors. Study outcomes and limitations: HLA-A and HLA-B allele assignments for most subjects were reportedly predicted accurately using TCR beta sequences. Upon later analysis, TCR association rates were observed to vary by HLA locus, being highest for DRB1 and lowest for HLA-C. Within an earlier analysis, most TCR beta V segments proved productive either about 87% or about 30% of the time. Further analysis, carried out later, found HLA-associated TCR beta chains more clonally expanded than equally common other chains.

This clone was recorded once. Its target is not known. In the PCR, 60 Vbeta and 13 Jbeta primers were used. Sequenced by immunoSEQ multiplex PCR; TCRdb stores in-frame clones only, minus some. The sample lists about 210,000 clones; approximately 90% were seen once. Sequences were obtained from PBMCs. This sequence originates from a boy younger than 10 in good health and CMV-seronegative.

CDR3 sequence reads: CAWSSNRNTEAFF. In DNA, the CDR3 is TGTGCCTGGAGTTCGAACAGGAACACTGAAGCTTTCTTT. The rearrangement joins TRBV30 to TRBJ1-1, with no clear D. Trimming stripped 2 bases from V and 1 base from J, with 8 bases between. There are 13 residues in the CDR3. Germline CDR1 GTSNPN, CDR2 SVGIG (reference sequence). Full variable domain (outside the CDR3, taken from reference TRBV30 and TRBJ1-1): SQTIHQWPATLVQPVGSPLSLECTVEGTSNPNLYWYRQAAGRGLQLLFYSVGIGQISSEVPQNLSASRPQDRQFILSSKKLLLSDSGFYLCAWSSNRNTEAFFGQGTRLTVV.